The 25 T cell receptor beta chains reported below all come from one sample, sequenced in a study of CD8+ T cells in alopecia areata. RNA, once extracted, was reverse transcribed into cDNA for use as the sequencing template. The assay was immunoSEQ multiplex PCR, and TCRdb's table has in-frame clones only and misses some. The sample lists 130,000 to 150,000 clones, roughly 46% occurring once. The sample was CD4+ T cells sorted from blood, taken at week 0. These TCRs come from a human donor with alopecia areata.

V is TRBV29-1 and J is TRBJ1-1; no reliable D call. The ends were cut back, 4 bases at V and 2 bases at J, with 14 bases in the middle. Germline V gene lookup returns CDR1 SQVTM and CDR2 ANQGSEA. The CDR3 length is 14 residues. This CDR3 reads CSVGGEGFNTEAFF. As DNA, the CDR3 is TGCAGCGTTGGTGGGGAAGGCTTCAACACTGAAGCTTTCTTT. The full variable domain, its missing parts supplied by reference TRBV29-1 and TRBJ1-1, is SAVISQKPSRDICQRGTSLTIQCQVDSQVTMMFWYRQQPGQSLTLIATANQGSEATYESGFVIDKFPISRPNLTFSTLTVSNMSPEDSSIYLCSVGGEGFNTEAFFGQGTRLTVV.

This clone appeared a single time. Germline and junction disagree at one end, which may indicate a read error. The chain has TRBV30 and TRBJ2-1; D may be TRBD2 (5 bases). Germline loops: CDR1 GTSNPN, CDR2 SVGIG (reference sequence). The CDR3 totals 19 residues. The CDR3 loop reads CARSVLPPRIGDSYNEQFF. CDR3 bases: TGTGCCCGGAGTGTACTCCCCCCCCGCATCGGGGATTCCTACAATGAGCAGTTCTTC.

The chain uses TRBV29-1 and TRBJ2-2, with TRBD2 matching 11 bases. CDR1 SQVTM and CDR2 ANQGSEA come from the germline V gene. The ends lost 6 bases at V and 7 bases at J; junction bases unmatched: 10. The CDR3 is 15 residues long. Here the CDR3 DNA reads TGCAGCGTCCAGAATAGCGGGAGGGCTGGCGGGGAGCTGTTTTTT. Amino acids: CSVQNSGRAGGELFF.

J is TRBJ2-2 and V is TRBV19; TRBD1 is a possible D gene (5 bases). Deletions cut 3 bases from V and 4 bases from J, with 12 bases between. Germline values: CDR1 LNHDA, CDR2 SQIVND (reference sequence). There are 15 residues in the CDR3. The CDR3 DNA follows: TGTGCCAGTAGTATCGAGGCAGGGTTCACCGGGGAGCTGTTTTTT. It translates to CASSIEAGFTGELFF.

This clone came up a few times. V gene TRBV29-1 combines with J gene TRBJ2-5; 10 bases fit TRBD2. The germline V gene has CDR1 SQVTM and CDR2 ANQGSEA. J gave up 5 bases and V 3 bases, and 6 bases lay outside the gene matches. This CDR3 comprises 14 residues. CDR3: CSVELAGAGETQYF. The CDR3 nucleotides are TGCAGCGTTGAGCTAGCGGGAGCGGGGGAGACCCAGTACTTC.

The chain employs TRBV30 and TRBJ2-7, with 8 bases fitting TRBD2. The CDR3 has 16 residues. Germline V gives CDR1 GTSNPN, CDR2 SVGIG (reference sequence). V trimming: 1 base; J trimming: 0 bases; junction bases outside the gene matches: 8. The CDR3 coding sequence is TGTGCCTGGAGTGGCGGACTAGCTCCGAGCTCCTACGAGCAGTACTTC. This encodes CAWSGGLAPSSYEQYF.

Only a few counts were recorded for this clone. The chain employs TRBV7-2 and TRBJ2-7; 10 nucleotides match TRBD1. Germline-derived CDR1 and CDR2 are SGHTA and FQGNSA. J gave up 4 bases and V 5 bases, and 8 bases lay outside the gene matches. There are 15 residues in the CDR3. The DNA for the CDR3 is TGTGCCAGCAGCAGAGTTGGGACAGGGGAGTACGAGCAGTACTTC. Its translation: CASSRVGTGEYEQYF.

The chain has TRBV30 and TRBJ2-5; D is uncertain. CDR1 and CDR2 from the germline V gene are GTSNPN and SVGIG (reference sequence). The CDR3 is 13 residues long. V was clipped by 0 bases and J by 1 base, with 6 bases between them. For the CDR3, the DNA is TGTGCCTGGAGTGTAATTAGCCAAGAGACCCAGTACTTC. It is translated as CAWSVISQETQYF.

V and J are TRBV7-9 and TRBJ2-1; 8 bases match TRBD2. The germline gives CDR1 SEHNR, CDR2 FQNEAQ (reference sequence). This CDR3 has 17 residues. The V and J ends lost 5 bases and 4 bases, in that order; junction bases with no gene match: 13. CDR3 bases: TGTGCCAGCAGCGACCTCGCCGGTAGCGGGATGTACAATGAGCAGTTCTTC. This codes for CASSDLAGSGMYNEQFF. Full variable domain (missing parts from reference TRBV7-9 and TRBJ2-1): DTGVSQNPRHKITKRGQNVTFRCDPISEHNRLYWYRQTLGQGPEFLTYFQNEAQLEKSRLLSDRFSAERPKGSFSTLEIQRTEQGDSAMYLCASSDLAGSGMYNEQFFGPGTRLTVL.

The chain couples TRBV6-1 to TRBJ2-2; 7 bases are shared with TRBD1. CDR3 length: 16 amino acids. V lost 0 bases and J lost 0; bases outside the gene matches: 1. CDR1 is MNHNS, CDR2 SASEGT, per germline. Here the CDR3 DNA reads TGTGCCAGCAGTGAAGCGACAGGGACGAACACCGGGGAGCTGTTTTTT. It yields the protein CASSEATGTNTGELFF.

This clone was picked up a small number of times. The V call is TRBV27, the J call TRBJ1-2, with 9 bases that match TRBD1. The CDR3 is 15 residues long. The germline gives CDR1 MNHEY, CDR2 SMNVEV (reference sequence). V trimming: 3 bases; J trimming: 2 bases; junction bases outside the gene matches: 4. The CDR3 coding sequence is TGTGCCAGCAGTTTCCAAGGGACAGGGAACTATGGCTACACCTTC. Translation gives CASSFQGTGNYGYTF.

The gene calls are TRBV5-1 and TRBJ2-3; possible D gene TRBD2, 5 bases. Between the trimmed V and J ends, which lost 5 bases and 2 bases, there was a span of 15 bases. The germline V gene has CDR1 SGHRS and CDR2 YFSETQ. The CDR3 spans 15 residues. CDR3 sequence reads: CASSLGSRNTDTQYF. For the CDR3, the DNA is TGCGCCAGCAGTTTAGGGAGTAGGAACACAGATACGCAGTATTTT. The full variable domain, with the rest looked up from reference TRBV5-1 and TRBJ2-3, is KAGVTQTPRYLIKTRGQQVTLSCSPISGHRSVSWYQQTPGQGLQFLFEYFSETQRNKGNFPGRFSGRQFSNSRSEMNVSTLELGDSALYLCASSLGSRNTDTQYFGPGTRLTVL.

This clone was recorded a few times. The chain uses TRBV29-1 and TRBJ2-7, with 11 nucleotides matching TRBD1. With V trimmed by 6 bases and J by 1 base, 2 bases remained unmatched. Germline CDR1 and CDR2: SQVTM and ANQGSEA. The CDR3 totals 13 residues. The CDR3 sequence is CSVGDRGSYEQYF. In DNA form, the CDR3 reads TGCAGCGTGGGGGACAGGGGGTCCTACGAGCAGTACTTC.

The CDR3 reads CASSLESGSGYEQYF. In DNA form, the CDR3 reads TGTGCCAGCAGCTTAGAGAGCGGGAGCGGGTACGAGCAGTACTTC. The gene calls are TRBV7-8 and TRBJ2-7; 8 nucleotides line up with TRBD2. Germline V lookup: CDR1 SGHVS, CDR2 FQNEAQ. The CDR3 totals 15 residues. Trimming took 1 base from V and 4 from J; bases not matched to a gene: 6. Full variable domain (missing parts from reference TRBV7-8 and TRBJ2-7): GAGVSQSPRYKVAKRGQDVALRCDPISGHVSLFWYQQALGQGPEFLTYFQNEAQLDKSGLPSDRFFAERPEGSVSTLKIQRTQQEDSAVYLCASSLESGSGYEQYFGPGTRLTVT.

This clone was seen only a few times. The V gene is TRBV7-2, the J gene TRBJ2-5; TRBD1 matches at 7 bases. The CDR3 is made up of 13 amino acids. CDR1 is SGHTA and CDR2 is FQGNSA in the germline V gene. V trimming: 5 bases; J trimming: 3 bases; junction bases outside the gene matches: 3. CDR3 sequence reads: CASSRGTEETQYF. The DNA for the CDR3 is TGTGCCAGCAGCCGAGGGACAGAAGAGACCCAGTACTTC.

The chain recombines TRBV11-3 with TRBJ2-3; D is undetermined. Germline assignment: CDR1 SGHNT and CDR2 YENEEA. The CDR3 covers 16 residues. V was cut by 4 bases and J by 0 bases, with 14 bases left in between. CDR3: CASSSDGGASTDTQYF. CDR3 sequence (DNA): TGTGCCAGCAGCTCGGACGGCGGTGCTAGCACAGATACGCAGTATTTT.

The V call is TRBV18, the J call TRBJ2-5; no firm D call. The CDR3 extends over 13 amino acids. Germline V CDR1 and CDR2: KGHSH, LQKENI. Trimming pared 2 bases from V and 6 bases from J, leaving 10 bases between. The CDR3 DNA sequence: TGTGCCAGCTCACCAGACCAGATCAAGACCCAGTACTTC. It codes for CASSPDQIKTQYF.

This clone was seen only once. This chain joins TRBV29-1 and TRBJ1-3; the D gene is possibly TRBD1 (6 bases). Deletions cut 3 bases from V and 4 bases from J, with 13 bases between. Germline values: CDR1 SQVTM, CDR2 ANQGSEA. This CDR3 is 14 amino acids long. CDR3 region: CSVEMAGAGNTIYF. The CDR3 DNA is TGCAGCGTTGAGATGGCAGGGGCAGGAAACACCATATATTTT.

The chain uses TRBV7-2 and TRBJ2-2, with D perhaps matching TRBD2 (5 bases). The V gene's germline CDR1 is SGHTA and CDR2 FQGNSA. CDR3 length: 15 amino acids. V lost 5 bases and J lost 0, with 10 bases in between. The CDR3 sequence: CASSRLPANTGELFF. The CDR3 DNA follows: TGTGCCAGCAGCCGACTACCAGCGAACACCGGGGAGCTGTTTTTT.

The genes are TRBV30 and TRBJ2-7; D remains ambiguous. From germline, CDR1 is GTSNPN and CDR2 SVGIG (reference sequence). The CDR3 has 12 residues. Trimming cost V 4 bases and J 3 bases, with 10 bases left between them. DNA for the CDR3: TGTGCCTGGACCGACGGTATCTACGAGCAGTACTTC. This sequence encodes CAWTDGIYEQYF.

This clone was seen ten or more times. This chain uses TRBV7-9 with TRBJ2-7; D is uncertain. CDR1 is SEHNR and CDR2 is FQNEAQ in the germline V gene (reference sequence). The CDR3 runs 14 residues. V dropped 3 bases and J dropped 0 bases, with 9 bases sitting between them. The CDR3 spells CASSLRGRSYEQYF. Here the CDR3 DNA reads TGTGCCAGCAGCTTGAGAGGACGCTCCTACGAGCAGTACTTC.

This clone was detected only a few times. V usage is TRBV11-2 and J usage is TRBJ1-2; D not resolved. CDR1 SGHAT and CDR2 FQNNGV come from the germline V gene. The CDR3 contains 15 residues. Trimming cost V 4 bases and J 7 bases, with 19 bases left between them. The CDR3 loop reads CASSSPPGGIGGYTF. As DNA, the CDR3 is TGTGCCAGCAGCTCCCCCCCGGGAGGGATAGGTGGCTACACCTTC.

This clone was counted between two and nine times. V and J are TRBV7-9 and TRBJ2-7; D perhaps matches TRBD1 (6 bases). The CDR3 sequence is 14 residues long. Trimming took off 1 base at V and 0 bases at J, with 7 bases between the two ends. CDR1 is SEHNR, CDR2 FQNEAQ, per germline (reference sequence). The CDR3 sequence is CASSLGTASYEQYF. The CDR3 DNA reads as TGTGCCAGCAGCTTAGGGACAGCCTCCTACGAGCAGTACTTC.

This clone turned up a few times. The V and J genes are TRBV29-1 and TRBJ2-7; unclear D gene. CDR3 length: 13 amino acids. CDR1 and CDR2 from the germline V gene are SQVTM and ANQGSEA. Trimming took 3 bases from V and 5 from J, leaving 14 bases between them. CDR3 amino acids: CSVEAPLTHEQYF. The CDR3, as DNA: TGCAGCGTTGAGGCGCCGCTGACCCACGAGCAGTACTTC.

The J gene is TRBJ2-3, the V gene TRBV30; possible D gene TRBD2, 6 bases. The CDR3 has 17 residues. With 1 base removed from V and 1 base from J, the gap between germline ends came to 18 bases. Germline V gene data show CDR1 as GTSNPN and CDR2 as SVGIG (reference sequence). In DNA, the CDR3 is TGTGCCTGGAGTGAGGAGGTTGGGGGGACGGGCACAGATACGCAGTATTTT. Its translation is CAWSEEVGGTGTDTQYF.